This T cell receptor (beta chain) derives from a study of blood T cells in healthy people across ages. Findings and caveats of the study: The recorded TCR beta diversity per million T cells decreased in a roughly linear manner with age.

On this clonotype itself: As yet, its antigen is unknown.

Together with a sample-barcoded 5' primer, a J-beta primer mix was included in a second PCR lasting 7 to 11 cycles. TCRdb ran MiXCR on the 5' RACE reads and lists one entry per CDR3 protein. The sample shows roughly 800,000 distinct CDR3 sequences, 58% of them seen only once. CDR3 length: 15 amino acids. Trimming took off 5 bases at V and 2 bases at J, with 14 bases between the two ends. CDR1 MDHEN and CDR2 SYDVKM come from the germline V gene. This chain links TRBV28 with TRBJ2-3; possible D gene TRBD1, 7 bases. The TCR originated in a man younger than 45 in good health. Sample: blood. Here the CDR3 DNA reads TGTGCCAGCAGTCCGGGGGACAGAGACACAGATACGCAGTATTTT. Translating gives CASSPGDRDTDTQYF.